The 32 T cell receptor beta chains below all came from one sample that was sequenced in a study of cytomegalovirus exposure and HLA in healthy donors. The PCR made use of 60 Vbeta and 13 Jbeta primers. Method: immunoSEQ multiplex PCR; TCRdb's copy keeps in-frame clones and lacks some. The listing records 100,000 to 150,000 clones. The material sequenced was PBMCs. Source of these receptors: a man between 18 and 35 years old in good health and CMV-seronegative.

The V and J genes are TRBV18 and TRBJ1-5, with D unclear. The ends were cut back, 2 bases at V and 5 bases at J, with 7 bases in the middle. Germline CDR1 and CDR2: KGHSH and LQKENI. This CDR3 comprises 13 residues. CDR3 DNA: TGTGCCAGCTCACCAAATTTCGATCAGCCCCAGCATTTT. Its translation is CASSPNFDQPQHF.

The chain joins TRBV10-3 to TRBJ1-3, with 8 bases that match TRBD1. The CDR3 has 13 amino acids. Germline CDR1 reads ENHRY; CDR2 reads SYGVKD. The ends lost 10 bases at V and 2 bases at J; junction bases unmatched: 4. The CDR3 loop is CATWTGTGNTIYF. CDR3 coding DNA: TGTGCCACCTGGACAGGGACTGGAAACACCATATATTTT.

The rearrangement links TRBV5-1 to TRBJ1-1; D perhaps matches TRBD1 (5 bases). Trimming removed 5 bases from V and 0 bases from J, with 14 bases in between. Germline assignment: CDR1 SGHRS and CDR2 YFSETQ. This CDR3 contains 15 residues. The DNA of the CDR3 is TGCGCCAGCAGTCGGTCGGGGGGGGTGAACACTGAAGCTTTCTTT. Residues: CASSRSGGVNTEAFF.

The genes are TRBV11-3 and TRBJ1-1; D gene ambiguous. This CDR3 contains 13 residues. Germline values: CDR1 SGHNT, CDR2 YENEEA. V shed 5 bases and J shed 4 bases, with 11 bases lying between them. The CDR3 is CASSNSFGTEAFF. As DNA, the CDR3 is TGTGCCAGCAGCAACAGTTTTGGCACTGAAGCTTTCTTT.

The chain combines TRBV6-6 with TRBJ2-7, with TRBD2 as a possible D gene (5 bases). This CDR3 comprises 13 residues. V dropped 10 bases and J dropped 5 bases, with 18 bases sitting between them. The germline gives CDR1 MNHNY, CDR2 SVGAGI (reference sequence). The chain's CDR3 is CATADSILHEQYF. Written as DNA, the CDR3 is TGTGCCACCGCGGACTCGATTCTCCACGAGCAGTACTTC.

The chain has TRBV7-9 and TRBJ1-5; D is ambiguous. V gave up 1 base and J gave up 5 bases, with 9 bases separating them. In germline, CDR1 is SEHNR, CDR2 FQNEAQ (reference sequence). The CDR3 extends over 14 amino acids. DNA for the CDR3: TGTGCCAGCAGCTTAGGGCAGTACCATCAGCCCCAGCATTTT. It is translated as CASSLGQYHQPQHF.

V and J are TRBV2 and TRBJ2-7, with D possibly TRBD2 on 5 matching bases. The CDR3 loop spans 14 amino acids. Between the trimmed V and J ends, which lost 5 bases and 0 bases, there was a span of 11 bases. Germline V gene lookup returns CDR1 SNHLY and CDR2 FYNNEI. The CDR3 here is CASSFRGHSYEQYF. The CDR3 DNA reads as TGTGCCAGCAGTTTCCGAGGGCACTCCTACGAGCAGTACTTC.

V is TRBV18 and J is TRBJ2-5, with D perhaps matching TRBD1 (7 bases). The V end was cut by 3 bases, the J end by 4 bases, with 15 bases between. Germline CDR1 KGHSH, CDR2 LQKENI. The CDR3 contains 15 residues. CDR3 coding DNA: TGTGCCAGCTCACCCAGGCAGGGGGGTGGAGAGACCCAGTACTTC. It yields the protein CASSPRQGGGETQYF.

This chain connects TRBV29-1 to TRBJ1-1, with 9 bases fitting TRBD1. J gave up 0 bases and V 8 bases, and 10 bases lay outside the gene matches. Germline V gene lookup returns CDR1 SQVTM and CDR2 ANQGSEA. The CDR3 length is 15 residues. Here the CDR3 reads CSTTGGWGMNTEAFF. CDR3 DNA sequence: TGCAGCACCACAGGGGGCTGGGGGATGAACACTGAAGCTTTCTTT.

The chain recombines TRBV4-1 with TRBJ1-1; perhaps TRBD1 as D (6 bases). The CDR3 spans 16 residues. V was clipped by 1 base and J by 0 bases, with 12 bases between them. Germline V gene sequence: CDR1 MGHRA, CDR2 YSYEKL. CDR3 sequence reads: CASSQAFGTLNTEAFF. CDR3 sequence (DNA): TGCGCCAGCAGCCAAGCTTTTGGGACATTGAACACTGAAGCTTTCTTT.

The gene calls are TRBV15 and TRBJ2-7, with 9 nucleotides matching TRBD1. Germline lookup yields CDR1 LNHNV and CDR2 YYDKDF (reference sequence). Trimming removed 6 bases from V and 3 bases from J; junction bases left unmatched: 6. The CDR3 totals 14 residues. Written as DNA, the CDR3 is TGTGCCACCAGAAAGGGGACAGGGAACTACGAGCAGTACTTC. This codes for CATRKGTGNYEQYF.

The rearrangement joins TRBV6-5 to TRBJ1-2; 8 bases map to TRBD1. The CDR3 loop spans 15 amino acids. The J segment lost 6 bases and the V segment lost 0 bases, leaving 6 bases of the junction unmatched. CDR1 is MNHEY, CDR2 SVGAGI, per germline. CDR3 region: CASSYSATGDNGYTF. The CDR3 nucleotides read TGTGCCAGCAGTTACTCCGCGACAGGGGATAATGGCTACACCTTC.

The chain is built from TRBV5-4 and TRBJ2-3, with 9 bases identical to TRBD1. The CDR3 consists of 16 residues. The V and J ends lost 4 bases and 0 bases, in that order; junction bases with no gene match: 6. Per germline, CDR1 SGHNT and CDR2 YYREEE (reference sequence). The CDR3 DNA follows: TGTGCCAGCAGCCCGGGACAGGGACGAAGCACAGATACGCAGTATTTT. This gives the protein CASSPGQGRSTDTQYF. The whole variable domain, filled in from reference TRBV5-4 and TRBJ2-3, reads ETGVTQSPTHLIKTRGQQVTLRCSSQSGHNTVSWYQQALGQGPQFIFQYYREEENGRGNFPPRFSGLQFPNYSSELNVNALELDDSALYLCASSPGQGRSTDTQYFGPGTRLTVL.

The rearrangement links TRBV5-6 to TRBJ2-7; 9 nucleotides align to TRBD2. This CDR3 has 15 residues. Per the germline V gene, CDR1 is SGHDT and CDR2 is YYEEEE. After removal of 3 bases from V and 2 bases from J, the junction contained 6 bases not matched to a gene. This CDR3 reads CASSSGVAGAYEQYF. Written as DNA, the CDR3 is TGTGCCAGCAGCTCCGGAGTAGCGGGAGCCTACGAGCAGTACTTC.

CDR3 amino acids: CASSFRQEEAVHEQYF. CDR3 DNA sequence: TGTGCCAGCAGCTTTCGACAGGAGGAAGCAGTCCACGAGCAGTACTTC. This rearrangement joins TRBV5-6 to TRBJ2-7; TRBD1 might be the D (6 bases). The CDR3 totals 16 residues. V lost 2 bases, J lost 5 bases, and 20 bases lay in between. Per germline, CDR1 SGHDT and CDR2 YYEEEE.

This chain connects TRBV12-5 to TRBJ1-1; D gene ambiguous. Germline V lookup: CDR1 LGHNT, CDR2 FRNRAP. The length of the CDR3 is 10 residues. Trimming took off 8 bases at V and 7 bases at J, with 8 bases between the two ends. The CDR3, as DNA: TGTGCTAGTCTGGCCCTTGAAGCTTTCTTT. Translating gives CASLALEAFF.

The gene calls are TRBV29-1 and TRBJ2-2; the D gene is possibly TRBD1 (6 bases). The germline CDR1 and CDR2 sequences are SQVTM and ANQGSEA. The CDR3 loop spans 13 amino acids. Trimming removed 5 bases at V and 3 bases at J, with 10 bases between. This CDR3 reads CSVRTAYTGELFF. CDR3 bases: TGCAGCGTTCGGACAGCTTACACCGGGGAGCTGTTTTTT.

The chain recombines TRBV7-2 with TRBJ1-2; 7 bases fit TRBD1. This CDR3 contains 14 residues. Germline V gene sequence: CDR1 SGHTA, CDR2 FQGNSA. Trimming cost V 4 bases and J 8 bases; bases outside gene matches: 10. The CDR3 DNA reads as TGTGCCAGCAGCTGGCGACAGGGTGAACGAGGCTACACCTTC. Translation: CASSWRQGERGYTF.

Points on this clone: At one of its ends the junction is not consistent with the germline gene, which may arise from a read error. The V gene is TRBV6-5, the J gene TRBJ2-7, with no clear D. Germline V lookup: CDR1 MNHEY, CDR2 SVGAGI. The CDR3 loop spans 16 amino acids. The CDR3 coding sequence is TGTGCCAGCAGTTACTCAATGTTCGATTTCTCCTACGAACAGTACTTC. It yields the protein CASSYSMFDFSYEQYF.

The chain uses TRBV19 and TRBJ2-5, with a tentative D call TRBD2 (5 bases). From germline, CDR1 is LNHDA and CDR2 SQIVND (reference sequence). The CDR3 is 15 residues long. V was pared by 4 bases and J by 4 bases, with 16 bases between. CDR3 DNA: TGTGCCAGTAGTACCCACCGGCGGGCGACAGAGACCCAGTACTTC. Amino acid sequence: CASSTHRRATETQYF.

The chain is built from TRBV9 and TRBJ2-1; TRBD2 matches 12 bases. The CDR3 runs to 15 residues. Germline CDR1 and CDR2: SGDLS and YYNGEE. Trimming at V came to 7 bases and at J to 4 bases, leaving 6 bases not matched to a gene. CDR3 in amino acids: CASHPTSGGYNEQFF. The CDR3 region has the DNA TGTGCCAGCCACCCTACTAGCGGGGGGTACAATGAGCAGTTCTTC.

The chain is built from TRBV19 and TRBJ1-5, with TRBD1 matching over 8 bases. The germline V gene has CDR1 LNHDA and CDR2 SQIVND (reference sequence). The CDR3 is 16 residues long. Losses at the gene ends were 0 bases for V and 4 bases for J; bases not matched to a gene: 5. CDR3 sequence reads: CASSIEPGQVNQPQHF. The CDR3 DNA is TGTGCCAGTAGTATAGAACCGGGACAGGTAAATCAGCCCCAGCATTTT.

The chain recombines TRBV27 with TRBJ1-2; the D gene is possibly TRBD1 (5 bases). The CDR3 covers 16 residues. Germline V gene lookup returns CDR1 MNHEY and CDR2 SMNVEV (reference sequence). The V end was cut by 6 bases, the J end by 5 bases, with 22 bases between. CDR3 DNA: TGTGCCAGCAGGCCCCTAACAGGAAAACCAGGATATGGCTACACCTTC. Translated, it gives CASRPLTGKPGYGYTF.

The chain has TRBV30 and TRBJ1-2, with TRBD1 as a possible D gene (5 bases). V was cut by 2 bases and J by 1 base, with 26 bases left in between. The CDR3 consists of 19 residues. Germline loops: CDR1 GTSNPN, CDR2 SVGIG (reference sequence). CDR3 bases: TGTGCCTGGAGTAAGTTCCTCCCCTCACAAGGACACCGTAACTATGGCTACACCTTC. This codes for CAWSKFLPSQGHRNYGYTF. Full variable domain (missing parts from reference TRBV30 and TRBJ1-2): SQTIHQWPATLVQPVGSPLSLECTVEGTSNPNLYWYRQAAGRGLQLLFYSVGIGQISSEVPQNLSASRPQDRQFILSSKKLLLSDSGFYLCAWSKFLPSQGHRNYGYTFGSGTRLTVV.

The chain couples TRBV19 to TRBJ1-6, with 7 bases that match TRBD1. From germline, CDR1 is LNHDA and CDR2 SQIVND (reference sequence). The CDR3 runs 16 residues. The J segment lost 0 bases and the V segment lost 6 bases, leaving 5 bases of the junction unmatched. In DNA form, the CDR3 reads TGTGCCAGTAGGCGGGACAGCAGCTCCTATAATTCACCCCTCCACTTT. Translation gives CASRRDSSSYNSPLHF.

The rearrangement uses TRBV10-2 and TRBJ1-2; D gene ambiguous. Germline V gives CDR1 WSHSY, CDR2 SAAADI. This CDR3 has 13 amino acids. Trimming stripped 6 bases from V and 3 bases from J, with 11 bases between. The CDR3 nucleotides read TGCGCCAGCAGGACACCCACCCACTATGGCTACACCTTC. The encoded protein is CASRTPTHYGYTF.

This rearrangement joins TRBV7-9 to TRBJ2-3; D ambiguous. Germline CDR1 is SEHNR and CDR2 is FQNEAQ (reference sequence). CDR3 length equals 15 residues. Trimming shortened V by 6 bases and J by 3 bases, and 16 bases separated the two germline ends. CDR3 region: CASSYEGEETDTQYF. For the CDR3, the DNA is TGTGCCAGCAGTTACGAAGGAGAGGAGACAGATACGCAGTATTTT.

The chain has TRBV15 and TRBJ1-2; TRBD1 matches at 9 bases. Germline trimming cut 4 bases from V and 4 bases from J; bases unmatched to any gene: 7. The CDR3 contains 15 residues. The germline gives CDR1 LNHNV, CDR2 YYDKDF (reference sequence). CDR3: CATSNRGRRGYGYTF. In DNA form, the CDR3 reads TGTGCCACCAGCAACAGGGGGCGGCGGGGCTATGGCTACACCTTC.

The J gene is TRBJ1-4, the V gene TRBV29-1; D might be TRBD1 (5 bases). Germline assignment: CDR1 SQVTM and CDR2 ANQGSEA. Trimming stripped 1 base from V and 1 base from J, with 10 bases between. The CDR3 loop spans 15 amino acids. The CDR3 region is CSVEGQGGTNEKLFF. CDR3 DNA: TGCAGCGTTGAAGGGCAGGGAGGAACTAATGAAAAACTGTTTTTT.

The chain joins TRBV6-6 to TRBJ1-2; a weak D match, TRBD1 (5 bases). V lost 3 bases, J lost 8 bases, and 16 bases lay in between. The CDR3 extends over 14 amino acids. The germline V gene encodes CDR1 MNHNY and CDR2 SVGAGI (reference sequence). The CDR3: CASSYRLGGLGYTF. The CDR3 nucleotides read TGTGCCAGCAGTTATCGCCTCGGGGGGTTAGGCTACACCTTC.

The rearrangement joins TRBV15 to TRBJ1-2, with D hard to call. V gave up 5 bases and J gave up 3 bases, with 19 bases separating them. Germline V gene lookup returns CDR1 LNHNV and CDR2 YYDKDF (reference sequence). This CDR3 contains 16 residues. CDR3 coding DNA: TGTGCCACCAGCGAGGGCAACACGGGTTGGGACTATGGCTACACCTTC. Translating it yields CATSEGNTGWDYGYTF. The entire variable domain, with the rest obtained from reference TRBV15 and TRBJ1-2, is as follows: DAMVIQNPRYQVTQFGKPVTLSCSQTLNHNVMYWYQQKSSQAPKLLFHYYDKDFNNEADTPDNFQSRRPNTSFCFLDIRSPGLGDTAMYLCATSEGNTGWDYGYTFGSGTRLTVV.

This chain connects TRBV6-1 to TRBJ1-1; no reliable D call. The CDR3 is 11 amino acids. The V gene lost 2 bases and the J gene lost 9 bases, with 7 bases spanning the gap. Germline loops: CDR1 MNHNS, CDR2 SASEGT. CDR3 coding DNA: TGTGCCAGCAGTGAAAACAGAAAAGCTTTCTTT. It yields the protein CASSENRKAFF.